The 17 T cell receptor beta chains below all came from one sample that was sequenced in a study of Ad26.COV2.S vaccination and SARS-CoV-2 variants. Sequencing used immunoSEQ multiplex PCR; TCRdb keeps in-frame clones, though not all of them. Here the sample spans roughly 420,000 clones, 89% being singletons. Treatment reported: roughly 20 received Ad26.COV2.S at low or high dose, single or two shots; several received placebo; per-sample allocation not given. The samples were gathered on day 63 after the first injection of vaccine or placebo. Sequences were derived from peripheral blood, sampled in a trial of Ad26.COV2.S vaccine versus placebo. These receptors came from a person between 18 and 65 years old who received the Ad26.COV2.S COVID-19 vaccine or a placebo.

The genes are TRBV9 and TRBJ2-3; no reliable D call. The CDR3 runs to 14 residues. Germline V lookup: CDR1 SGDLS, CDR2 YYNGEE. V lost 0 bases and J 2 bases, leaving 7 bases between the germline ends. The CDR3 region is CASSVVDATDTQYF. CDR3 nucleotides: TGTGCCAGCAGCGTAGTGGACGCCACAGATACGCAGTATTTT.

The chain couples TRBV5-4 to TRBJ2-5; no reliable D call. Germline CDR1 and CDR2: SGHNT and YYREEE (reference sequence). This CDR3 is built from 14 residues. Trimming took 4 bases from V and 1 from J, leaving 11 bases between them. The CDR3 coding sequence is TGTGCCAGCAGCCCCCTCCCTTTCCAAGAGACCCAGTACTTC. This sequence encodes CASSPLPFQETQYF.

V usage is TRBV4-3 and J usage is TRBJ1-2; D gene unclear. Germline V gene data show CDR1 as LGHNA and CDR2 as YSLEER. The V end was cut by 0 bases, the J end by 4 bases, with 9 bases between. The CDR3 sequence is 14 residues long. CDR3 DNA sequence: TGCGCCAGCAGCCAAGAGGCAGATTTCTATGGCTACACCTTC. This translates into CASSQEADFYGYTF.

The chain carries TRBV18 and TRBJ2-1; TRBD1 matches 8 bases. Germline-derived CDR1 and CDR2 are KGHSH and LQKENI. After removal of 5 bases from V and 2 bases from J, the junction contained 5 bases not matched to a gene. The CDR3 consists of 15 residues. CDR3 amino acids: CASSRGTGAYNEQFF. The CDR3 region has the DNA TGTGCCAGCTCAAGGGGGACAGGAGCCTACAATGAGCAGTTCTTC.

In DNA, the CDR3 is TGTGCCAGCTCACCGGGGACGGCGGAGACCCAGTACTTC. It is translated as CASSPGTAETQYF. The rearrangement links TRBV18 to TRBJ2-5, with D tentatively TRBD1 or TRBD2 (5 bases each). CDR1 KGHSH and CDR2 LQKENI come from the germline V gene. This CDR3 comprises 13 residues. The germline V and J ends were trimmed by 3 bases and 5 bases, with 10 bases remaining between them. Complete variable domain (other parts from reference TRBV18 and TRBJ2-5): NAGVMQNPRHLVRRRGQEARLRCSPMKGHSHVYWYRQLPEEGLKFMVYLQKENIIDESGMPKERFSAEFPKEGPSILRIQQVVRGDSAAYFCASSPGTAETQYFGPGTRLLVL.

The rearrangement links TRBV29-1 to TRBJ1-1, with unresolved D. Germline CDR1 and CDR2: SQVTM and ANQGSEA. V lost 5 bases, J lost 0 bases, and 22 bases lay in between. The CDR3 is 17 residues long. The CDR3 spells CSVKFSERQRMNTEAFF. Here the CDR3 DNA reads TGCAGCGTTAAATTTAGCGAACGCCAAAGGATGAACACTGAAGCTTTCTTT.

V gene TRBV27 combines with J gene TRBJ2-2, with a weak D call TRBD1 (6 bases). Deletions cut 2 bases from V and 7 bases from J, with 14 bases between. The CDR3 runs to 15 residues. Germline CDR1 MNHEY, CDR2 SMNVEV (reference sequence). The CDR3 nucleotides read TGTGCCAGCAGTTTAGGCAGGGGCAAGAGCGGGGAGCTGTTTTTT. Translation: CASSLGRGKSGELFF.

The chain links TRBV15 to TRBJ2-7, with TRBD1 matching 7 bases. V shed 5 bases, J shed 5 bases, and the junction held 6 bases outside the gene matches. This CDR3 spans 13 amino acids. Per germline, CDR1 LNHNV and CDR2 YYDKDF (reference sequence). CDR3 amino acids: CATSPHDRDEQYF. The CDR3 nucleotides read TGTGCCACCAGCCCGCACGACAGGGACGAGCAGTACTTC.

The rearrangement joins TRBV4-2 to TRBJ1-2; no definite D call. With 3 bases removed from V and 4 bases from J, the gap between germline ends came to 9 bases. This CDR3 region has 13 residues. The germline V gene has CDR1 LGHNA and CDR2 YNFKEQ. The CDR3 is CASSQTRLYGYTF. The DNA of the CDR3 is TGTGCCAGCAGCCAGACCCGTCTCTATGGCTACACCTTC.

This clone was picked up one time. The genes are TRBV7-6 and TRBJ2-5, with 7 nucleotides matching TRBD2. The CDR3 runs to 13 residues. Germline CDR1 reads SGHVS; CDR2 reads FNYEAQ. The J segment lost 4 bases and the V segment lost 1 base, leaving 0 bases of the junction unmatched. The CDR3 nucleotides read TGTGCCAGCAGCTTAGGACTAGCAGAGACCCAGTACTTC. Translating it yields CASSLGLAETQYF.

The chain recombines TRBV6-6 with TRBJ2-1; possibly TRBD2 for D (6 bases). Germline assignment: CDR1 MNHNY and CDR2 SVGAGI (reference sequence). Trimming shortened V by 4 bases and J by 3 bases, and 13 bases separated the two germline ends. The CDR3 loop spans 15 amino acids. This CDR3 reads CASSSLSGRYNEQFF. The CDR3 DNA is TGTGCCAGCAGTTCCCTAAGCGGGCGCTACAATGAGCAGTTCTTC.

This chain uses TRBV6-6 with TRBJ1-2; 9 bases match TRBD1. CDR1 and CDR2 from the germline V gene are MNHNY and SVGAGI (reference sequence). CDR3 size: 13 residues. J lost 6 bases, V lost 4 bases, and 3 bases had no gene match. Here the CDR3 reads CASSSRQGDGYTF. CDR3 in DNA: TGTGCCAGCAGTTCTCGACAGGGGGATGGCTACACCTTC.

In this sample, this clone turned up once. This chain links TRBV24-1 with TRBJ2-3; the D is unclear. CDR1 is KGHDR, CDR2 SFDVKD, per germline. The CDR3 runs 12 residues. The V and J ends lost 6 bases and 2 bases respectively, with 5 bases between them. The CDR3 region has the DNA TGTGCCACCAGTAAGGACACAGATACGCAGTATTTT. This gives the protein CATSKDTDTQYF.

V gene TRBV9 combines with J gene TRBJ1-6; TRBD1 might be the D (6 bases). Germline V gives CDR1 SGDLS, CDR2 YYNGEE. V lost 1 base and J 6 bases, leaving 11 bases between the germline ends. The CDR3 length is 15 residues. Written as DNA, the CDR3 is TGTGCCAGCAGCGTACGGGACAACGGTAATTCACCCCTCCACTTT. Protein product: CASSVRDNGNSPLHF.

CDR3 residues: CASSQDWVRLTYNEQFF. The DNA of the CDR3 is TGCGCCAGCAGCCAAGATTGGGTGCGGCTAACTTACAATGAGCAGTTCTTC. V is TRBV4-3 and J is TRBJ2-1, with unresolved D. This CDR3 comprises 17 residues. The ends were cut back, 0 bases at V and 4 bases at J, with 16 bases in the middle. Germline CDR1 and CDR2: LGHNA and YSLEER.

The chain uses TRBV29-1 and TRBJ1-4, with D possibly being TRBD1 (5 bases). This CDR3 has 14 amino acids. Trimming removed 4 bases at V and 7 bases at J, with 16 bases between. CDR1 and CDR2 (germline): SQVTM, ANQGSEA. CDR3 DNA sequence: TGCAGCGTTGGCCCGGGGCAGGGCTCTGAAAAACTGTTTTTT. This gives the protein CSVGPGQGSEKLFF.

The V call is TRBV5-4, the J call TRBJ2-7, with a possible D match to TRBD2 (5 bases). This CDR3 is built from 13 residues. Germline V gene sequence: CDR1 SGHNT, CDR2 YYREEE (reference sequence). Trimming stripped 0 bases from V and 3 bases from J, with 7 bases between. The CDR3 region is CASSLGENYEQYF. CDR3 sequence (DNA): TGTGCCAGCAGCTTGGGGGAGAACTACGAGCAGTACTTC.